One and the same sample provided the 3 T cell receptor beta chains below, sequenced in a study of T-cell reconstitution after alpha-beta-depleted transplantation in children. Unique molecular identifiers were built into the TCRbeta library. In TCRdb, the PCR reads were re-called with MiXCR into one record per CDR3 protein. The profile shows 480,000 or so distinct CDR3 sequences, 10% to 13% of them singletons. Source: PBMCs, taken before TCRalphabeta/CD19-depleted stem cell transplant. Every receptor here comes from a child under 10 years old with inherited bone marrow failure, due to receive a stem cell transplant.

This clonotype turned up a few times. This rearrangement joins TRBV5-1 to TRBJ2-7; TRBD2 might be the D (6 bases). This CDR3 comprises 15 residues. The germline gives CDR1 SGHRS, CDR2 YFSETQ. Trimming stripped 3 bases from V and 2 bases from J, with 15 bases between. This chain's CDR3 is CASSWGDAEAYEQYF. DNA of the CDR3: TGCGCCAGCAGCTGGGGGGACGCGGAGGCCTACGAGCAGTACTTC.

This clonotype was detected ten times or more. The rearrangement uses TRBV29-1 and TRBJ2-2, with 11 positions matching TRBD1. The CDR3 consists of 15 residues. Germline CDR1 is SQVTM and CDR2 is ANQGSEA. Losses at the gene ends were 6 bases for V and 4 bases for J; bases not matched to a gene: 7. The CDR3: CSVTGTGGSTGELFF. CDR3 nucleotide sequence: TGCAGCGTGACCGGGACAGGGGGTAGCACCGGGGAGCTGTTTTTT.

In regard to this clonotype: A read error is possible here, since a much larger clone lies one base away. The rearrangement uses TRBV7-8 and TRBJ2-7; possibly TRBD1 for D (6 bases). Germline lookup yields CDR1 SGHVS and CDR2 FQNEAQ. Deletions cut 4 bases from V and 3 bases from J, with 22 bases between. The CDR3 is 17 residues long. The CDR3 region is CASSYRSSGTRFYEQYF. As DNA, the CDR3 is TGTGCCAGCAGCTACCGAAGCTCTGGGACAAGGTTCTACGAGCAGTACTTC.